The rows below give T cell receptor beta chains drawn from one sample of a study of Tregs in tolerant kidney transplant recipients. Measured with immunoSEQ multiplex PCR; TCRdb has only the in-frame clones, and not every one. This sample has roughly 66,000 clones, with over 85% found just once. Sequenced material: CD8+ T cells from blood, taken before the transplant. The receptors come from a human donor who received a combined kidney and bone marrow transplant. Each CDR3 is given with its conserved first and last residue. The D gene is left open where the match is weak. Some rows mark clone size as missing; the rest say once, few, many or name a class of expanded clone.

cdr3_nt: TGTGCCAGCAGTGAAGCTGCAGGTAGCTCTGGAAACACCATATATTTT; cdr3_aa: CASSEAAGSSGNTIYF; clone_size: -; v_call: TRBV2; d_call: -; j_call: TRBJ1-3
cdr3_nt: TGTGCCAGCAGCGCCCGGGACAGATCCTACGAGCAGTACTTC; cdr3_aa: CASSARDRSYEQYF; clone_size: once; v_call: TRBV7-9; d_call: TRBD1; j_call: TRBJ2-7
cdr3_nt: TGTGCCAGCAGCTCGGCTAGCGGGAGCTTCGAGCAGTACTTC; cdr3_aa: CASSSASGSFEQYF; clone_size: -; v_call: TRBV7-6; d_call: TRBD2; j_call: TRBJ2-7
cdr3_nt: TGTGCCAGCAGCGTCCGGGACAGGGGGTTCTATAGCCATGAGCAGTTCTTC; cdr3_aa: CASSVRDRGFYSHEQFF; clone_size: -; v_call: TRBV7-2; d_call: TRBD1; j_call: TRBJ2-1
cdr3_nt: TGTGCCAGCAGTTTAACAGGGGGATACACCGGGGAGCTGTTTTTT; cdr3_aa: CASSLTGGYTGELFF; clone_size: -; v_call: TRBV28; d_call: TRBD1; j_call: TRBJ2-2
cdr3_nt: TGCGCCAGCAGTCTTCAAAGAAGCGTAGAGACCCAGTACTTC; cdr3_aa: CASSLQRSVETQYF; clone_size: -; v_call: TRBV4-1; d_call: -; j_call: TRBJ2-5
cdr3_nt: TGCGCCAGCAGCCAAGGGCGGGAGGCGTCCTACGAGCAGTACTTC; cdr3_aa: CASSQGREASYEQYF; clone_size: once; v_call: TRBV4-3; d_call: TRBD2; j_call: TRBJ2-7
cdr3_nt: TGTGCCAGCAGCGTGATACTAGCGGGGGGGAGCACAGATACGCAGTATTTT; cdr3_aa: CASSVILAGGSTDTQYF; clone_size: -; v_call: TRBV7-9; d_call: TRBD2; j_call: TRBJ2-3
cdr3_nt: TGTGCCAGCAGTCCAGCTCTCGAGGGCACCGGGGAGCTGTTTTTT; cdr3_aa: CASSPALEGTGELFF; clone_size: -; v_call: TRBV27; d_call: -; j_call: TRBJ2-2
cdr3_nt: TGTGCCAGCGGCGGCACCTACGAGCAGTACTTC; cdr3_aa: CASGGTYEQYF; clone_size: -; v_call: TRBV6-1; d_call: -; j_call: TRBJ2-7
cdr3_nt: TGTGCCAGCAGCGGGGGACAGGGGAGGTACGAGCAGTACTTC; cdr3_aa: CASSGGQGRYEQYF; clone_size: once; v_call: TRBV9; d_call: TRBD1; j_call: TRBJ2-7
cdr3_nt: TGTGCCAGTAGCCCTCCAGGAGCCCCTAGCGGGAGACTAGATACGCAGTATTTT; cdr3_aa: CASSPPGAPSGRLDTQYF; clone_size: once; v_call: TRBV19; d_call: TRBD2; j_call: TRBJ2-3
cdr3_nt: TGTGCCAGCAGCTCCGTCTCGGGCGAGCAGTACTTC; cdr3_aa: CASSSVSGEQYF; clone_size: -; v_call: TRBV11-2; d_call: -; j_call: TRBJ2-7
cdr3_nt: TGTGCCACCAGCAGACCTACAGGGAACACTGAAGCTTTCTTT; cdr3_aa: CATSRPTGNTEAFF; clone_size: -; v_call: TRBV15; d_call: -; j_call: TRBJ1-1
cdr3_nt: TGTGCCAGCAGCTCCCGGACTAGCGGGGTATATGAGCAGTTCTTC; cdr3_aa: CASSSRTSGVYEQFF; clone_size: -; v_call: TRBV7-9; d_call: TRBD2; j_call: TRBJ2-1
cdr3_nt: TGTGCCAGCAGTTCGAGAACAGGGACTGGGGCCAACGTCCTGACTTTC; cdr3_aa: CASSSRTGTGANVLTF; clone_size: -; v_call: TRBV27; d_call: -; j_call: TRBJ2-6
cdr3_nt: TGTGCCAGCAGCCCTACGACAGGCCTAACCGGGGAGCTGTTTTTT; cdr3_aa: CASSPTTGLTGELFF; clone_size: -; v_call: TRBV4-2; d_call: -; j_call: TRBJ2-2
cdr3_nt: TGTGCCAGCAGCCCAAGGGGGGGAGACGTCAAAGCGGGCAATCAGCCCCAGCATTTT; cdr3_aa: CASSPRGGDVKAGNQPQHF; clone_size: -; v_call: TRBV27; d_call: -; j_call: TRBJ1-5
cdr3_nt: TGTGCCACCCAAAACAGGGGGTTGGACACCATATATTTT; cdr3_aa: CATQNRGLDTIYF; clone_size: -; v_call: TRBV2; d_call: TRBD1; j_call: TRBJ1-3
cdr3_nt: TGCAGCGTTGTTTACGACAGGGCCCCCACTGAAGCTTTCTTT; cdr3_aa: CSVVYDRAPTEAFF; clone_size: -; v_call: TRBV29-1; d_call: TRBD1; j_call: TRBJ1-1
cdr3_nt: TGTGCCAGCAGCCCCGGACAGGGCTCTTCAGATACGCAGTATTTT; cdr3_aa: CASSPGQGSSDTQYF; clone_size: -; v_call: TRBV5-8; d_call: TRBD1; j_call: TRBJ2-3
cdr3_nt: TGTGCCAGCAGCCGCCCACAGTATCAAGAGACCCAGTACTTC; cdr3_aa: CASSRPQYQETQYF; clone_size: few; v_call: TRBV14; d_call: -; j_call: TRBJ2-5
cdr3_nt: TGTGCCAGCAGTTTTGGAGGAGGGGACGGGCAGTACTTC; cdr3_aa: CASSFGGGDGQYF; clone_size: -; v_call: TRBV27; d_call: -; j_call: TRBJ2-7
cdr3_nt: TGCGCCAGCGGAATCTCTAGCGGGTCAGACGAGCAGTACTTC; cdr3_aa: CASGISSGSDEQYF; clone_size: -; v_call: TRBV5-1; d_call: TRBD2; j_call: TRBJ2-7
cdr3_nt: TGTGCCAGCACCGAGGAAGCGGGGATCGCCTACGAGCAGTACTTC; cdr3_aa: CASTEEAGIAYEQYF; clone_size: -; v_call: TRBV2; d_call: TRBD2; j_call: TRBJ2-7
cdr3_nt: TGTGCCAGCACCCCGACAGACGCCGGGGAGCTGTTTTTT; cdr3_aa: CASTPTDAGELFF; clone_size: -; v_call: TRBV9; d_call: -; j_call: TRBJ2-2
cdr3_nt: TGTGCCAGCAGCGTAGGCCTACAGGTCCCTCCCACAGATACGCAGTATTTT; cdr3_aa: CASSVGLQVPPTDTQYF; clone_size: -; v_call: TRBV9; d_call: -; j_call: TRBJ2-3
cdr3_nt: TGTGCCAGTAGTATAGCACCCGGCTTCGGGAATGAGCAGTTCTTC; cdr3_aa: CASSIAPGFGNEQFF; clone_size: -; v_call: TRBV19; d_call: -; j_call: TRBJ2-1
cdr3_nt: TGTGCCTACCGCCACAGGGGGCGAAAAATATACGAGCAGTACTTC; cdr3_aa: CAYRHRGRKIYEQYF; clone_size: -; v_call: TRBV30; d_call: TRBD1; j_call: TRBJ2-7
cdr3_nt: TGTGCCAGCAGTTTAGAGTCCGGCGGGGGGTTCCAAGAGACCCAGTACTTC; cdr3_aa: CASSLESGGGFQETQYF; clone_size: -; v_call: TRBV28; d_call: TRBD2; j_call: TRBJ2-5
cdr3_nt: TGTGCCAGTAGTATAAGCACCGATGAGCAGTTCTTC; cdr3_aa: CASSISTDEQFF; clone_size: -; v_call: TRBV19; d_call: -; j_call: TRBJ2-1
cdr3_nt: TGTGCCAGCAATCCACAGGGGAGTGGCGAGCAGTACTTC; cdr3_aa: CASNPQGSGEQYF; clone_size: -; v_call: TRBV6-5; d_call: TRBD1; j_call: TRBJ2-7
cdr3_nt: TGTGCCAGCAGCTTAGCGCCGGGACTAGCAGGCTACGAGCAGTACTTC; cdr3_aa: CASSLAPGLAGYEQYF; clone_size: -; v_call: TRBV7-9; d_call: TRBD2; j_call: TRBJ2-7
cdr3_nt: TGTGCCAGCAGCGGACAAGTCTCTGGGGCCAACGTCCTGACTTTC; cdr3_aa: CASSGQVSGANVLTF; clone_size: -; v_call: TRBV9; d_call: -; j_call: TRBJ2-6
cdr3_nt: TGTGCCAGCAGACCGACTCGAAATGAGCAGTTCTTC; cdr3_aa: CASRPTRNEQFF; clone_size: -; v_call: TRBV27; d_call: -; j_call: TRBJ2-1
cdr3_nt: TGTGCCAGCAGCTACAGCCGGGATGGGGTGGACACCGGGGAGCTGTTTTTT; cdr3_aa: CASSYSRDGVDTGELFF; clone_size: -; v_call: TRBV7-6; d_call: -; j_call: TRBJ2-2
cdr3_nt: TGTGCCAGCAGCACATGGCGGCTCAACTCCTACAATGAGCAGTTCTTC; cdr3_aa: CASSTWRLNSYNEQFF; clone_size: -; v_call: TRBV5-6; d_call: -; j_call: TRBJ2-1
cdr3_nt: TGTGCCAGCAGCGTAAGGGACAACACAGATACGCAGTATTTT; cdr3_aa: CASSVRDNTDTQYF; clone_size: -; v_call: TRBV9; d_call: -; j_call: TRBJ2-3